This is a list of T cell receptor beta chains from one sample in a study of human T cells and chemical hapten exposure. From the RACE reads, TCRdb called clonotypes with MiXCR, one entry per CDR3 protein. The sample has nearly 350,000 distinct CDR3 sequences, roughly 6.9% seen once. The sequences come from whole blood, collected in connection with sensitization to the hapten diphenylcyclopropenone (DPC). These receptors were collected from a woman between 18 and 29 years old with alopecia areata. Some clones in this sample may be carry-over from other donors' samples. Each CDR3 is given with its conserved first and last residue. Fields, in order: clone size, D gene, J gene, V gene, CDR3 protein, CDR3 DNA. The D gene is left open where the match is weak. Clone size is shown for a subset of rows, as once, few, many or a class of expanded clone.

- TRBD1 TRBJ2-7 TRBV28 CASTTRDRVTYEQYF TGTGCCAGCACCACGAGGGACAGGGTTACCTACGAGCAGTACTTC
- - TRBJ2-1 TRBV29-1 CSVVQDSYNEQFF TGCAGCGTTGTGCAGGACAGTTACAATGAGCAGTTCTTC
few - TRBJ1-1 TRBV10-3 CAISERGGGEAEAFF TGTGCCATCAGTGAGAGGGGAGGGGGTGAGGCTGAAGCTTTCTTT
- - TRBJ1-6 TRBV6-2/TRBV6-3 CASSYSNRDNRSPLHF TGTGCCAGCAGTTACTCGAATAGGGACAATCGCTCACCCCTCCACTTT
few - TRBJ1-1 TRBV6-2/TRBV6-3 CASSQGYIGEAFF TGTGCCAGCAGTCAAGGGTACATCGGGGAAGCTTTCTTT
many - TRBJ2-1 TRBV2 CASRKIRGEQFF TGTGCCAGCAGAAAAATCAGGGGTGAGCAGTTCTTC
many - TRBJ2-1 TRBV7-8 CASSLDVGLVWKTEQFF TGTGCCAGCAGCTTAGACGTGGGCTTGGTATGGAAGACTGAGCAGTTCTTC
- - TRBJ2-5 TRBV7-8 CASSLRGLGETQYF TGTGCCAGCAGCTTACGGGGGCTGGGTGAGACCCAGTACTTC
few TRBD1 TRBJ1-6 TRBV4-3 CASSQDQQGAESPLHF TGCGCCAGCAGCCAAGATCAGCAGGGGGCGGAATCACCCCTCCACTTT
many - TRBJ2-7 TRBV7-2 CASSYQARGASYEQYF TGTGCCAGCAGCTACCAGGCACGGGGGGCCAGCTACGAGCAGTACTTC
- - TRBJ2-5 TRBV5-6 CASSSPGHQETQYF TGTGCCAGCAGCTCGCCGGGACACCAAGAGACCCAGTACTTC
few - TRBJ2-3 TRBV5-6 CASSFQIHGDTQYF TGTGCCAGCAGCTTCCAAATCCACGGAGATACGCAGTATTTT
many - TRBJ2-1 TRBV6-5 CASSYGGSDEQFF TGTGCCAGCAGTTACGGGGGCAGCGACGAGCAGTTCTTC
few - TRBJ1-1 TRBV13 CASSSTPGSNTEAFF TGTGCCAGCAGCTCCACGCCAGGGTCGAACACTGAAGCTTTCTTT
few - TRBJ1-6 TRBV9 CASNVGLYNSPLHF TGTGCCAGCAACGTGGGGCTCTATAATTCACCCCTCCACTTT
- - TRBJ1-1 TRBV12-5 CASVRGHLNTEAFF TGTGCTAGTGTGAGAGGACACTTGAACACTGAAGCTTTCTTT
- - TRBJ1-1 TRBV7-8 CASSFDRQLNTEAFF TGTGCCAGCAGCTTTGACCGACAGTTGAACACTGAAGCTTTCTTT
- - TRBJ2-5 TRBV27 CASSLSATLASPETQYF TGTGCCAGCAGTTTATCCGCTACCCTAGCTTCCCCAGAGACCCAGTACTTC